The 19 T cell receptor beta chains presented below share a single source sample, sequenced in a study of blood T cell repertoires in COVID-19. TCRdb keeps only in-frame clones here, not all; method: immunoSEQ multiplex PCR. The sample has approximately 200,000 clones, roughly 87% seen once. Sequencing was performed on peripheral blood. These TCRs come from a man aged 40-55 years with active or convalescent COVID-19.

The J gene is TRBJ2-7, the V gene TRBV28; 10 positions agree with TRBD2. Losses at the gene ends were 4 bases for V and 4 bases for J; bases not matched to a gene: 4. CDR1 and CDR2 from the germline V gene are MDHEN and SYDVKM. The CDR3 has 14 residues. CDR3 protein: CASSSSGSYYEQYF. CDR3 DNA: TGTGCCAGCAGTTCTAGCGGGAGCTATTACGAGCAGTACTTC. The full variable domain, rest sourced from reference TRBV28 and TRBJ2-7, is DVKVTQSSRYLVKRTGEKVFLECVQDMDHENMFWYRQDPGLGLRLIYFSYDVKMKEKGDIPEGYSVSREKKERFSLILESASTNQTSMYLCASSSSGSYYEQYFGPGTRLTVT.

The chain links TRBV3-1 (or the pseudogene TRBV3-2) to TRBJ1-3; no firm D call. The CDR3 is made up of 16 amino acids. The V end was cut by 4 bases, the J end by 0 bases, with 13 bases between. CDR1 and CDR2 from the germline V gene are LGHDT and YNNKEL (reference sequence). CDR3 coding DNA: TGTGCCAGCAGCCCCTTAGATTTTTTCTCTGGAAACACCATATATTTT. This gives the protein CASSPLDFFSGNTIYF.

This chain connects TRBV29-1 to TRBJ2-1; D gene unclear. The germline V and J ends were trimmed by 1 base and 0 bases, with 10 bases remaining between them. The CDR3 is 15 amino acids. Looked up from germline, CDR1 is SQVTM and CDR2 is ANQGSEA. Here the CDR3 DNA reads TGCAGCGTTGAAGGCCTACCGAGCTCCTACAATGAGCAGTTCTTC. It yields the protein CSVEGLPSSYNEQFF.

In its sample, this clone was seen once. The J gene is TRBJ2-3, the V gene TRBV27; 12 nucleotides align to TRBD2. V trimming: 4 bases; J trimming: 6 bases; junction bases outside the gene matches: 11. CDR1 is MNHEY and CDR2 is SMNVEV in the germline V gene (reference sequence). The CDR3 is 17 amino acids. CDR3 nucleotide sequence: TGTGCCAGCAGTTCCCATCTAGCGGGAGGGGGGGAGGATACGCAGTATTTT. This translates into CASSSHLAGGGEDTQYF.

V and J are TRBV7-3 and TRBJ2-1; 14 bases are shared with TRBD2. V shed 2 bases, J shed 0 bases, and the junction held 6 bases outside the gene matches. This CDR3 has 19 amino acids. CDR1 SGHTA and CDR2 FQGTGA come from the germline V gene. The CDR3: CASSLSGTSGRTSYNEQFF. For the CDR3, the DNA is TGTGCCAGCAGCTTATCGGGGACTAGCGGGAGAACCTCCTACAATGAGCAGTTCTTC.

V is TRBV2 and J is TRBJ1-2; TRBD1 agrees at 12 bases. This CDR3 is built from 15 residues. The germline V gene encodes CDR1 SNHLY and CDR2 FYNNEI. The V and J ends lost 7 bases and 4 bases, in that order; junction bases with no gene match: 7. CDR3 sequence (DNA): TGTGCCAGCATGGGACAGGGGGCGACTTTCTATGGCTACACCTTC. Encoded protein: CASMGQGATFYGYTF.

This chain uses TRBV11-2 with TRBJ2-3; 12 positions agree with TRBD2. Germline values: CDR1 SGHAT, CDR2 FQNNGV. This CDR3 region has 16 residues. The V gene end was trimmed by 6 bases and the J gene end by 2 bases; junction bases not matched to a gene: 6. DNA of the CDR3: TGTGCCAGCAGTGTAACTAGCGGGGGGAACACAGATACGCAGTATTTT. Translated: CASSVTSGGNTDTQYF.

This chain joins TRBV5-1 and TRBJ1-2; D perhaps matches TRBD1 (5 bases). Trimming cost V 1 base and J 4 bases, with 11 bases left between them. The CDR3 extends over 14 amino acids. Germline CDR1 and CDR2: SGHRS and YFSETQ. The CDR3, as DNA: TGCGCCAGCAGCTTGAATCCGACAGTCTATGGCTACACCTTC. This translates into CASSLNPTVYGYTF.

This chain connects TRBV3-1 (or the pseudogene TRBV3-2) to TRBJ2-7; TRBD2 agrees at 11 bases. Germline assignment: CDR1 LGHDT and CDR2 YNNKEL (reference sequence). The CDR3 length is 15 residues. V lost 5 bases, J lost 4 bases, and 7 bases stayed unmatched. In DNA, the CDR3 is TGTGCCAGCAGCTTAGTAGCGGGGGGGTTATACGAGCAGTACTTC. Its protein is CASSLVAGGLYEQYF.

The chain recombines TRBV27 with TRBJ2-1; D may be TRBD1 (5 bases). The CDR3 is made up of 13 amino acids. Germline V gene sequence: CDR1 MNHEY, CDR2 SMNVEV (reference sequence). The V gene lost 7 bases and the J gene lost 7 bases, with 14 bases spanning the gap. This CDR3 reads CASKDTLENEQFF. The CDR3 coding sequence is TGTGCCAGCAAGGACACCCTGGAGAATGAGCAGTTCTTC.

CDR3 bases: TGTGCCAGCAGTTTATCCGAGACGGGCACTGAAGCTTTCTTT. Protein: CASSLSETGTEAFF. This sequence joins TRBV28 and TRBJ1-1; D ambiguous. The CDR3 spans 14 residues. V shed 1 base and J shed 4 bases, with 10 bases lying between them. Germline values: CDR1 MDHEN, CDR2 SYDVKM.

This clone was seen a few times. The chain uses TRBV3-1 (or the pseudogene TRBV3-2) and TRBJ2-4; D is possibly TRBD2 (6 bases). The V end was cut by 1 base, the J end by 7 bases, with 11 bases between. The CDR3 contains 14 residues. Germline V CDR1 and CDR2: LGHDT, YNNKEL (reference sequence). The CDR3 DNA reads TGTGCCAGCAGCCAAGGGGGGGAGCGCAACATTCAGTACTTC. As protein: CASSQGGERNIQYF.

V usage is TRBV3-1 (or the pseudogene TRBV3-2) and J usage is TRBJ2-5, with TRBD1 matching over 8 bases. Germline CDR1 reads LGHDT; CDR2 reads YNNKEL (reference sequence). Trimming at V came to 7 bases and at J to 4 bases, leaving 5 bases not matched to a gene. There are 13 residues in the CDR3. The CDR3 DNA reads TGTGCCAGCAAGACCAGGGGGCGAGAGACCCAGTACTTC. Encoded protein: CASKTRGRETQYF.

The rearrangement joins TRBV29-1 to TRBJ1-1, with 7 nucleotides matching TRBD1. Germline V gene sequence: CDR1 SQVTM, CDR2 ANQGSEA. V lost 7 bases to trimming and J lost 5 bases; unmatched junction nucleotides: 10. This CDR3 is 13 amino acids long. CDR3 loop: CSASGQTGTEAFF. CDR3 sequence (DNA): TGCAGCGCCTCGGGACAGACGGGGACTGAAGCTTTCTTT.

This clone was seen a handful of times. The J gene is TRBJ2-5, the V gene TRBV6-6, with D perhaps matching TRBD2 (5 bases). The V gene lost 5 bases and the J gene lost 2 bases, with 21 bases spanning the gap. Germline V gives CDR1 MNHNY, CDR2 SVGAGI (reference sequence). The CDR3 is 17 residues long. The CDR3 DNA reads TGTGCCAGCAGTCTCGGGGTGACTCGTGGCCCGCAAGAGACCCAGTACTTC. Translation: CASSLGVTRGPQETQYF.

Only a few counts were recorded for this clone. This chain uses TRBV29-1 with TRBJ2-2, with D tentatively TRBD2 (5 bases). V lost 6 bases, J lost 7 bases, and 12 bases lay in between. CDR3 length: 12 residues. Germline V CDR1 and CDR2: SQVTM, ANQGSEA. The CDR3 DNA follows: TGCAGCGTCACCCGAGGGTTCGGGGAGCTGTTTTTT. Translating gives CSVTRGFGELFF.

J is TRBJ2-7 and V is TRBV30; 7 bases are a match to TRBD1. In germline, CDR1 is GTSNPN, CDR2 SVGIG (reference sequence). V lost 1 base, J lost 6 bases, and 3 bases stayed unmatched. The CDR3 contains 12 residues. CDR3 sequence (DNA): TGTGCCTGGAGTGCGCCAGGGGGCGAGCAGTACTTC. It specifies CAWSAPGGEQYF.

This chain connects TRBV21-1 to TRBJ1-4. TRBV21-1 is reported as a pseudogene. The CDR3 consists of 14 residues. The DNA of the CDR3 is TGTGCCAGCAGCTGGAGAGCAACTAATGAAAAACTGTTTTTT. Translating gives CASSWRATNEKLFF.

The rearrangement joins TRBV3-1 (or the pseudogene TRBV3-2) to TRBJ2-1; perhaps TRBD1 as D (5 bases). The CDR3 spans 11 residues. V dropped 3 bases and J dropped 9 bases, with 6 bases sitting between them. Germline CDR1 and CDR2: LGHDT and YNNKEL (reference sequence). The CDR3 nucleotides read TGTGCCAGCAGCCATGGGGCTGAGCAGTTCTTC. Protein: CASSHGAEQFF.